This T cell receptor beta chain is from a study of spatial heterogeneity in lung cancer. General study results and limits: One measure, the expanded intratumoral alpha and beta TCR count, tracked tumor mutation counts.

The sample's time point: sample taken at primary tumor resection. There were some 70 donors, all of them untreated patients with early-stage non-small cell lung cancer. No cells were sorted before sequencing. The whole RNA sequenced was extracted from tumor, nontumor lung or frozen PBMC. TCRdb redid the calling of the 5' RACE reads with MiXCR, one entry per CDR3 protein. The profile shows more than 7,500 distinct CDR3 sequences, around 5.1% of them singletons. CDR1 and CDR2 (germline): DFQATT, SNEGSKA (reference sequence). The CDR3 runs to 15 residues. Trimming cost V 3 bases and J 0 bases, with 12 bases left between them. This clonotype was detected ten times or more. Its matching antigen is unknown.

This chain uses TRBV20-1 with TRBJ2-1, with D maybe TRBD2 (5 bases). The starting material was lung tumor tissue, obtained at surgery. The receptor's source is a female donor with early-stage non-small cell lung cancer. The CDR3 sequence: CSASGRALSYNEQFF. The CDR3 DNA follows: TGCAGTGCTAGCGGGCGGGCCCTCTCCTACAATGAGCAGTTCTTC.